These 27 T cell receptor beta chains share one sample of origin, sequenced in a study of T-cell memory formation after mild COVID-19. TCRdb independently ran MiXCR on the 5' RACE reads; one entry per CDR3 protein. The table has some 350,000 distinct CDR3 sequences, 10% to 15% seen once. The sequencing input was PBMCs or a T cell subset sorted from them (not recorded which). These TCRs come from a man aged 18 to 30 who had mild COVID-19 (a few samples of this study predate the infection). Cell type and time point are not known.

The rearrangement links TRBV4-1 to TRBJ2-7; the D gene could be TRBD1 or TRBD2 (6 bases each). Deletions cut 3 bases from V and 2 bases from J, with 20 bases between. The CDR3 has 17 amino acids. The germline CDR1 and CDR2 sequences are MGHRA and YSYEKL. CDR3 loop: CASSQARGLARAYEQYF. The CDR3 coding sequence is TGCGCCAGCAGCCAGGCCCGGGGGCTAGCGCGAGCCTACGAGCAGTACTTC.

This clonotype was recorded many times. The genes are TRBV4-1 and TRBJ2-3; D unclear. Between the trimmed V and J ends, which lost 0 bases and 3 bases, there was a span of 7 bases. Germline lookup yields CDR1 MGHRA and CDR2 YSYEKL. This CDR3 spans 14 amino acids. The CDR3 DNA reads TGCGCCAGCAGCCAAGATCCAAGGACAGATACGCAGTATTTT. This encodes CASSQDPRTDTQYF.

The chain couples TRBV11-2 to TRBJ2-7, with no clear D. Trimming removed 2 bases from V and 1 base from J, with 9 bases in between. The CDR3 runs 14 residues. The germline gives CDR1 SGHAT, CDR2 FQNNGV. The CDR3 is CASSLSTLSYEQYV. The DNA of the CDR3 is TGTGCCAGCAGCTTAAGCACCCTATCCTACGAGCAGTACGTC.

This clonotype was found a few times. This chain connects TRBV11-2 to TRBJ1-1; D unclear. Per the germline V gene, CDR1 is SGHAT and CDR2 is FQNNGV. CDR3 length: 15 residues. The V end was cut by 4 bases, the J end by 4 bases, with 16 bases between. CDR3 sequence: CASSSLGSLGTEAFF. For the CDR3, the DNA is TGTGCCAGCAGCTCTCTCGGGTCCCTGGGCACTGAAGCTTTCTTT.

In its sample, this clonotype was seen a few times. The chain is built from TRBV12-3 or TRBV12-4 and TRBJ2-4; TRBD2 matches 14 bases. The CDR3 totals 15 residues. The J segment lost 11 bases and the V segment lost 3 bases, leaving 6 bases of the junction unmatched. This CDR3 is CASSLGLAGAFLQYF. Here the CDR3 DNA reads TGTGCCAGCAGTTTGGGACTAGCGGGGGCCTTTCTTCAGTACTTC.

The sample holds a few counts of this clonotype. The chain combines TRBV7-9 with TRBJ2-5; tentative D call: TRBD1 (6 bases). Germline V gene lookup returns CDR1 SEHNR and CDR2 FQNEAQ (reference sequence). The CDR3 runs to 14 residues. V lost 4 bases, J lost 9 bases, and 18 bases lay in between. This CDR3 is CASSSSTGPTAQYF. The CDR3 nucleotides are TGTGCCAGCAGCTCCTCGACAGGACCAACGGCCCAGTACTTC.

This clonotype appeared many times. The chain is built from TRBV10-3 and TRBJ2-7; 7 bases line up with TRBD1. The CDR3 covers 15 residues. The trim removed 7 bases at V and 6 bases at J, leaving 15 bases unmatched. CDR1 is ENHRY and CDR2 is SYGVKD in the germline V gene. The DNA for the CDR3 is TGTGCCATCACCCAGGGGGAACAGGGGCGCAGCGAGCAGTACTTC. It yields the protein CAITQGEQGRSEQYF.

Concerning this clonotype itself: The junction differs from germline at one of its ends, possibly a read error. The chain recombines TRBV11-2 with TRBJ2-5; TRBD2 agrees at 9 bases. Germline V gene data show CDR1 as SGHAT and CDR2 as FQNNGV. This CDR3 comprises 18 residues. The CDR3 reads CDSSLAPFSGGSLETQYF. CDR3 bases: TGTGACAGCAGCCTCGCCCCTTTCAGCGGGGGGAGTCTGGAGACCCAGTACTTC.

The table lists this clonotype with a few counts. J is TRBJ2-1 and V is TRBV7-9, with 7 bases fitting TRBD2. Germline V CDR1 and CDR2: SEHNR, FQNEAQ (reference sequence). CDR3 length equals 16 residues. Germline trimming cut 5 bases from V and 7 bases from J; bases unmatched to any gene: 14. CDR3: CASSPPSGGFENEQFF. The CDR3 bases are TGTGCCAGCAGCCCCCCATCCGGGGGGTTTGAGAATGAGCAGTTCTTC.

This clonotype was observed a handful of times. The chain links TRBV7-2 to TRBJ2-4, with 7 nucleotides matching TRBD2. CDR1 and CDR2 (germline): SGHTA, FQGNSA. Trimming took 5 bases from V and 0 from J; bases not matched to a gene: 7. The CDR3 consists of 16 residues. In DNA, the CDR3 is TGTGCCAGCAGCAAGCGGGGCCTCGTAGCCAAAAACATTCAGTACTTC. Encoded protein: CASSKRGLVAKNIQYF.

This clonotype occurred a few times. J is TRBJ2-1 and V is TRBV4-3; D is unresolved. This CDR3 is built from 15 residues. Germline CDR1 LGHNA, CDR2 YSLEER. Trimming shortened V by 0 bases and J by 1 base, and 7 bases separated the two germline ends. CDR3 sequence reads: CASSQELGSYNEQFF. CDR3 nucleotides: TGCGCCAGCAGCCAAGAATTAGGGTCCTACAATGAGCAGTTCTTC.

This clonotype came up a few times. The chain has TRBV9 and TRBJ2-3; D possibly uses TRBD1 or TRBD2 (6 bases each). The V gene's germline CDR1 is SGDLS and CDR2 YYNGEE. V was cut by 4 bases and J by 4 bases, with 13 bases left in between. This CDR3 is 14 amino acids long. This chain's CDR3 is CASSPRGVPDTQYF. The CDR3 DNA is TGTGCCAGCAGCCCAAGGGGGGTTCCAGATACGCAGTATTTT.

This clonotype was detected only a few times. The chain joins TRBV28 to TRBJ2-7; D gene uncertain. This CDR3 spans 14 amino acids. Germline values: CDR1 MDHEN, CDR2 SYDVKM. Deletions cut 6 bases from V and 5 bases from J, with 17 bases between. The CDR3 DNA sequence: TGTGCCAGCAGGACGCGTCAGAGCCGGGACGAGCAGTACTTC. Its translation is CASRTRQSRDEQYF.

This clonotype was recorded a few times. V gene TRBV20-1 combines with J gene TRBJ1-6, with 7 nucleotides matching TRBD1. This CDR3 has 13 amino acids. The trim removed 6 bases at V and 6 bases at J, leaving 5 bases unmatched. Germline CDR1 is DFQATT and CDR2 is SNEGSKA (reference sequence). The CDR3 DNA sequence: TGCAGTGCGCCAACAGGGGCTAATTCACCCCTCCACTTT. It translates to CSAPTGANSPLHF.

The gene calls are TRBV7-9 and TRBJ2-7; the D is unclear. CDR1 is SEHNR and CDR2 is FQNEAQ in the germline V gene (reference sequence). V shed 5 bases and J shed 6 bases, with 14 bases lying between them. The CDR3 sequence is 13 residues long. The CDR3 nucleotides read TGTGCCAGCAGCACAGAGAGAGTGGGCGAGCAGTACGTC. Amino acid sequence: CASSTERVGEQYV.

This clonotype was counted between two and nine times. The chain has TRBV6-2 or TRBV6-3 and TRBJ2-4; 8 bases are a match to TRBD2. Unmatched junction bases numbered 9, after V lost 6 bases and J lost 5 bases. Germline CDR1 and CDR2: MNHEY and SVGEGT. This CDR3 region has 15 residues. The CDR3 is CASSPSGGQENIQYF. The CDR3 bases are TGTGCCAGCAGCCCCTCGGGGGGGCAGGAAAACATTCAGTACTTC.

The chain recombines TRBV4-3 with TRBJ2-4; the D is unclear. V gave up 1 base and J gave up 7 bases, with 5 bases separating them. Germline CDR1 is LGHNA and CDR2 is YSLEER. This CDR3 has 12 residues. CDR3 in amino acids: CASSQVENIQYF. DNA of the CDR3: TGCGCCAGCAGCCAAGTGGAGAACATTCAGTACTTC.

The genes are TRBV29-1 and TRBJ1-1, with unresolved D. The length of the CDR3 is 11 residues. Per germline, CDR1 SQVTM and CDR2 ANQGSEA. The V end lost 4 bases, the J end lost 4 bases, and 7 bases lay between the germline ends. The chain's CDR3 is CSVGLPTEAFF. For the CDR3, the DNA is TGCAGCGTTGGACTCCCCACTGAAGCTTTCTTT.

This rearrangement joins TRBV5-1 to TRBJ2-3; 8 nucleotides align to TRBD2. V gave up 4 bases and J gave up 1 base; unmatched junction bases: 8. The CDR3 is 16 amino acids. Germline-derived CDR1 and CDR2 are SGHRS and YFSETQ. The CDR3 sequence is CASSPRSSGGTDTQYF. The CDR3, as DNA: TGCGCCAGCAGCCCCCGGAGTAGCGGGGGCACAGATACGCAGTATTTT. The variable domain in full, completed from reference TRBV5-1 and TRBJ2-3, reads KAGVTQTPRYLIKTRGQQVTLSCSPISGHRSVSWYQQTPGQGLQFLFEYFSETQRNKGNFPGRFSGRQFSNSRSEMNVSTLELGDSALYLCASSPRSSGGTDTQYFGPGTRLTVL.

The chain couples TRBV7-9 to TRBJ2-3; TRBD2 matches 7 bases. With 2 bases clipped from V and 5 bases from J, the junction kept 4 bases outside the gene matches. The CDR3 has 14 amino acids. CDR1 and CDR2 from the germline V gene are SEHNR and FQNEAQ (reference sequence). CDR3 amino acids: CASSLTGGLDTQYF. The CDR3 DNA reads as TGTGCCAGCAGCTTAACGGGGGGTCTAGATACGCAGTATTTT.

This clonotype appeared a few times. The chain couples TRBV3-1 to TRBJ2-2; D is undetermined. Germline V gives CDR1 LGHDT, CDR2 YNNKEL (reference sequence). The length of the CDR3 is 12 residues. Trimming removed 2 bases from V and 6 bases from J, with 4 bases in between. This CDR3 is CASSQLAGELFF. The CDR3 region has the DNA TGTGCCAGCAGCCAATTGGCCGGGGAGCTGTTTTTT.

The genes are TRBV6-4 and TRBJ2-7; D is unresolved. Germline V gene data show CDR1 as MRHNA and CDR2 as SNTAGT. V lost 6 bases to trimming and J lost 0 bases, with 21 bases between them. The CDR3 is made up of 17 amino acids. DNA for the CDR3: TGTGCCAGCAGGAGGCGACGAACGAACCTTGACTCCTACGAGCAGTACTTC. Its protein is CASRRRRTNLDSYEQYF.

This clonotype was observed a handful of times. The chain carries TRBV7-2 and TRBJ1-3; D not resolved. Germline V lookup: CDR1 SGHTA, CDR2 FQGNSA. The CDR3 is 18 amino acids. V was pared by 1 base and J by 0 bases, with 16 bases between. The CDR3 reads CASSLVPPSGISGNTIYF. CDR3 DNA sequence: TGTGCCAGCAGCTTAGTACCCCCTTCGGGCATCTCTGGAAACACCATATATTTT.

The chain links TRBV7-2 to TRBJ2-2; 9 nucleotides line up with TRBD2. This CDR3 has 14 amino acids. Trimming at V came to 6 bases and at J to 2 bases, leaving 1 base not matched to a gene. CDR1 is SGHTA, CDR2 FQGNSA, per germline. CDR3: CASRTSGNTGELFF. DNA for the CDR3: TGTGCCAGCAGGACTAGCGGTAACACCGGGGAGCTGTTTTTT.

The table lists this clonotype with a few counts. This chain joins TRBV5-5 and TRBJ2-7; tentatively, D is TRBD2 (5 bases). From germline, CDR1 is SGHKS and CDR2 YYEKEE (reference sequence). Trimming shortened V by 4 bases and J by 2 bases, and 16 bases separated the two germline ends. This CDR3 is built from 15 residues. This CDR3 reads CASSRYPDSTYEQYV. Written as DNA, the CDR3 is TGTGCCAGCAGCCGCTACCCGGACTCTACCTACGAGCAGTACGTC.

This clonotype was found a few times. The gene calls are TRBV11-2 and TRBJ1-6; D uncertain. The CDR3 has 12 amino acids. The germline gives CDR1 SGHAT, CDR2 FQNNGV. The V gene lost 3 bases and the J gene lost 10 bases, with 7 bases spanning the gap. CDR3 sequence: CASSFGLSPLHF. The CDR3, as DNA: TGTGCCAGCAGCTTCGGGCTCTCACCCCTCCACTTT.

V and J are TRBV12-3 or TRBV12-4 and TRBJ2-3; D remains ambiguous. The V end was cut by 1 base, the J end by 4 bases, with 6 bases between. CDR3 size: 13 residues. The CDR3 spells CASSLVRSDTQYF. Written as DNA, the CDR3 is TGTGCCAGCAGTTTAGTCCGTTCAGATACGCAGTATTTT.